Included here is one T cell receptor (beta chain) sequence, with context. The data were taken from a study of CD8 T cells in Susac syndrome. Random hexamers were used to reverse transcribe the RNA input (0.5 to 1 ug). Amplification of the TCR beta CDR3 was carried out by immunoSEQ multiplex PCR, which spanned a total of 54 Vbeta and 13 Jbeta segments. Each CDR3 protein is one row after TCRdb ran MiXCR on the immunoSEQ multiplex PCR reads. The table lists around 180,000 distinct CDR3 sequences, around 96% of them singletons, with about 0.16% in the top ten. Per the germline V gene, CDR1 is MDHEN and CDR2 is SYDVKM. V lost 6 bases and J lost 0, with 12 bases in between. This CDR3 has 15 residues.

The chain has TRBV28 and TRBJ1-5; D gene ambiguous. Sequencing input: CD8+ T cells from PBMCs. The receptor's source is a human donor with multiple sclerosis. CDR3 DNA: TGTGCCAGCAGCCCACTGTTAGATAGCAATCAGCCCCAGCATTTT. Translated, it gives CASSPLLDSNQPQHF.